The clone carrying this T cell receptor (beta chain) was seen more than once but under ten times. The antigen is undetermined. Germline CDR1 and CDR2: ENHRY and SYGVKD. This CDR3 is 14 amino acids long. Trimming stripped 6 bases from V and 5 bases from J, with 14 bases between. TCRdb redid the calling of the 5' RACE reads with MiXCR, one entry per CDR3 protein. The table includes about 100,000 distinct CDR3 sequences, around 10% detected once. The sample comes from a study of T-cell memory formation after mild COVID-19. Across the whole study: Among the donors, TCR clusters were largely specific to each donor.

Overall study results and limits: CD8+ contracting clones occupied EMRA, while CD4+ ones occupied mainly CM and EM. Some SARS-CoV-2-responding clones were already detected in memory before infection.

Sequences were obtained from PBMCs or a T cell subset sorted from them (not recorded which). This sequence was found in a man younger than 30 who had mild COVID-19 (a few samples of this study predate the infection). Cell type and time point are not known. This chain links TRBV10-3 with TRBJ1-5; no firm D call. DNA of the CDR3: TGTGCCATCAGGGGAGACGGGTGGGATCAGCCCCAGCATTTT. Protein sequence: CAIRGDGWDQPQHF.